Listed here are 16 T cell receptor beta chains from one sample, sequenced in a study of monozygotic twins with inflammatory bowel disease. Using the 5' RACE reads, TCRdb records one entry per CDR3 protein without DNA. This table holds just over 300,000 distinct CDR3 sequences. The sequenced sample consisted of blood. Source of these receptors: a human donor with ulcerative colitis or Crohn's disease, or a healthy co-twin of an affected twin (not recorded which).

CDR3 sequence: CASSFRGDDSPLHF. The rearrangement joins TRBV12-3 or TRBV12-4 to TRBJ1-6; TCRdb indicates TRBD1, and absent DNA this call remains unverified. This CDR3 has 14 residues.

J is TRBJ2-7 and V is TRBV7-9. The germline gives CDR1 SEHNR, CDR2 FQNEAQ (reference sequence). The CDR3 is made up of 15 amino acids. CDR3 sequence: CASSSADQIDYEQYF.

V is TRBV24-1 and J is TRBJ1-5; TCRdb's D call of TRBD1 is untestable without DNA. CDR1 is KGHDR, CDR2 SFDVKD, per germline. CDR3 length: 15 amino acids. The CDR3 protein is CATSNGGKGNQPQHF.

This chain uses TRBV11-2 with TRBJ2-5. The CDR3 has 15 amino acids. Germline values: CDR1 SGHAT, CDR2 FQNNGV. CDR3: CASSYEGSERETQYF. The variable domain in full, completed from reference TRBV11-2 and TRBJ2-5, reads EAGVAQSPRYKIIEKRQSVAFWCNPISGHATLYWYQQILGQGPKLLIQFQNNGVVDDSQLPKDRFSAERLKGVDSTLKIQPAKLEDSAVYLCASSYEGSERETQYFGPGTRLLVL.

The chain employs TRBV4-3 and TRBJ2-3; TCRdb calls TRBD2, which cannot be checked without DNA. Per germline, CDR1 LGHNA and CDR2 YSLEER. This CDR3 has 19 amino acids. CDR3 sequence reads: CASSQTGTSGRAILDTQYF.

V is TRBV5-4 and J is TRBJ2-1; TCRdb indicates TRBD1, and absent DNA this call remains unverified. Germline V lookup: CDR1 SGHNT, CDR2 YYREEE (reference sequence). There are 15 residues in the CDR3. CDR3 protein: CASILWGASPNEQFF.

The chain employs TRBV7-2 and TRBJ2-7. There are 12 residues in the CDR3. In germline, CDR1 is SGHTA, CDR2 FQGNSA. This CDR3 reads CASTGVSYEQYF.

The chain's CDR3 is CASSIWIASTDTQYF. The rearrangement uses TRBV19 and TRBJ2-3. In germline, CDR1 is LNHDA, CDR2 SQIVND (reference sequence). CDR3 length equals 15 residues.

The rearrangement links TRBV10-3 to TRBJ2-1. This CDR3 is built from 14 residues. Germline V gene data show CDR1 as ENHRY and CDR2 as SYGVKD. CDR3: CAISESVTPNEQFF.

The chain is built from TRBV11-2 and TRBJ1-1. This CDR3 spans 15 amino acids. Germline V gene sequence: CDR1 SGHAT, CDR2 FQNNGV. The CDR3: CASSLDPSVNTEAFF. Full variable domain (rest looked up from reference TRBV11-2 and TRBJ1-1): EAGVAQSPRYKIIEKRQSVAFWCNPISGHATLYWYQQILGQGPKLLIQFQNNGVVDDSQLPKDRFSAERLKGVDSTLKIQPAKLEDSAVYLCASSLDPSVNTEAFFGQGTRLTVV.

CDR3 region: CASSVVATNTGELFF. The V and J genes are TRBV9 and TRBJ2-2. The CDR3 has 15 amino acids. CDR1 is SGDLS and CDR2 is YYNGEE in the germline V gene.

This rearrangement joins TRBV15 to TRBJ1-1; the D call from TCRdb, TRBD1, cannot be confirmed without DNA. The CDR3 length is 13 residues. Germline loops: CDR1 LNHNV, CDR2 YYDKDF (reference sequence). CDR3: CATSLPQGTEAFF. Drawing the rest from reference TRBV15 and TRBJ1-1, the complete variable domain is DAMVIQNPRYQVTQFGKPVTLSCSQTLNHNVMYWYQQKSSQAPKLLFHYYDKDFNNEADTPDNFQSRRPNTSFCFLDIRSPGLGDTAMYLCATSLPQGTEAFFGQGTRLTVV.

The chain couples TRBV20-1 to TRBJ2-4. The CDR3 extends over 15 amino acids. Per the germline V gene, CDR1 is DFQATT and CDR2 is SNEGSKA (reference sequence). This chain's CDR3 is CSARASSRAKNIQYF.

V and J are TRBV24-1 and TRBJ1-1. CDR1 is KGHDR, CDR2 SFDVKD, per germline. The CDR3 spans 13 residues. The CDR3 sequence: CATSDLPNTEAFF.

CDR3: CSALPGQGKEKLFF. The gene calls are TRBV20-1 and TRBJ1-4; the D call of TRBD1 rests on TCRdb alone, since no DNA is present to check it. CDR1 and CDR2 from the germline V gene are DFQATT and SNEGSKA (reference sequence). CDR3 length: 14 amino acids.

The chain joins TRBV7-3 to TRBJ2-6. CDR3 size: 12 residues. Germline lookup yields CDR1 SGHTA and CDR2 FQGTGA. The CDR3 reads CASSLSGLVLTF.